A single sample is the source of the 26 T cell receptor beta chains below, sequenced in a study of T cells in Graves' hyperthyroidism and ophthalmopathy. RNA transcripts were the template for amplifying TCR beta CDR3 regions. The HTBI primer set was used in a first-round RT-PCR of the TCR CDR3. TCRdb ran MiXCR on the multiplex PCR reads and lists one entry per CDR3 protein. The table has 110,000 to 150,000 distinct CDR3 sequences, approximately 20% seen once. Input material: blood. The receptors stem from a woman between 45 and 65 years old with Graves' hyperthyroidism that later progressed to Graves' ophthalmopathy.

This clonotype was observed many times. The DNA of the CDR3 is TGCAGTGTTAACATCGCTGAAGCTTTCTTT. Protein product: CSVNIAEAFF. The genes are TRBV20-1 and TRBJ1-1, with unresolved D. Trimming took off 7 bases at V and 6 bases at J, with 9 bases between the two ends. CDR3 length: 10 residues. The germline CDR1 and CDR2 sequences are DFQATT and SNEGSKA (reference sequence).

V usage is TRBV9 and J usage is TRBJ1-3, with no clear D. Germline V lookup: CDR1 SGDLS, CDR2 YYNGEE. The CDR3 totals 13 residues. Trimming shortened V by 7 bases and J by 0 bases, and 8 bases separated the two germline ends. DNA for the CDR3: TGTGCCAGCGCAGGTCCCTCTGGAAACACCATATATTTT. This gives the protein CASAGPSGNTIYF.

This sequence joins TRBV12-3 or TRBV12-4 and TRBJ1-1, with D possibly TRBD1 on 5 matching bases. V dropped 7 bases and J dropped 4 bases, with 16 bases sitting between them. The CDR3 has 14 amino acids. The CDR3 loop reads CASTSTGRFTEAFF. CDR3 DNA sequence: TGTGCCAGCACCTCAACGGGACGGTTCACTGAAGCTTTCTTT.

This clonotype was counted at least ten times. The V and J genes are TRBV5-1 and TRBJ2-4, with a weak D call TRBD1 (6 bases). With 5 bases removed from V and 6 bases from J, the gap between germline ends came to 15 bases. The CDR3 spans 14 residues. Germline V gene sequence: CDR1 SGHRS, CDR2 YFSETQ. CDR3 coding DNA: TGCGCCAGCAGTTTTGGGGGCTCAAGAAACATTCAGTACTTC. This codes for CASSFGGSRNIQYF. Combining the CDR3 with reference TRBV5-1 and TRBJ2-4 gives the whole variable domain KAGVTQTPRYLIKTRGQQVTLSCSPISGHRSVSWYQQTPGQGLQFLFEYFSETQRNKGNFPGRFSGRQFSNSRSEMNVSTLELGDSALYLCASSFGGSRNIQYFGAGTRLSVL.

This clonotype was detected only a few times. This sequence joins TRBV7-9 and TRBJ2-1; 9 bases fit TRBD2. The CDR3 has 16 residues. From germline, CDR1 is SEHNR and CDR2 FQNEAQ (reference sequence). V lost 5 bases, J lost 1 base, and 6 bases stayed unmatched. CDR3 loop: CASSTFSGRSYNEQFF. CDR3 nucleotide sequence: TGTGCCAGCAGCACTTTTAGCGGGAGATCCTACAATGAGCAGTTCTTC.

In its sample, this clonotype was seen many times. This sequence joins TRBV2 and TRBJ1-5; D is undetermined. Germline V gives CDR1 SNHLY, CDR2 FYNNEI. The CDR3 is 13 amino acids. Trimming removed 1 base from V and 6 bases from J, with 7 bases in between. CDR3 amino acids: CASSEGALQPQHF. The CDR3 DNA is TGTGCCAGCAGTGAAGGGGCACTTCAGCCCCAGCATTTT. The full variable domain, its missing parts supplied by reference TRBV2 and TRBJ1-5, is EPEVTQTPSHQVTQMGQEVILRCVPISNHLYFYWYRQILGQKVEFLVSFYNNEISEKSEIFDDQFSVERPDGSNFTLKIRSTKLEDSAMYFCASSEGALQPQHFGDGTRLSIL.

V usage is TRBV9 and J usage is TRBJ2-2, with 7 nucleotides matching TRBD2. Per the germline V gene, CDR1 is SGDLS and CDR2 is YYNGEE. V gave up 0 bases and J gave up 4 bases; unmatched junction bases: 6. The CDR3 covers 16 residues. CDR3 region: CASSVGGTIGTGELFF. The CDR3 nucleotides read TGTGCCAGCAGCGTAGGGGGGACTATCGGCACCGGGGAGCTGTTTTTT.

This clonotype has a count of ten or more. The rearrangement uses TRBV7-9 and TRBJ2-1, with 8 bases aligning to TRBD2. CDR3 length equals 17 residues. The ends lost 3 bases at V and 0 bases at J; junction bases unmatched: 7. Germline assignment: CDR1 SEHNR and CDR2 FQNEAQ (reference sequence). The CDR3 DNA sequence: TGTGCCAGCAGCTTCGGACTAGCTGCAAGCTCCTACAATGAGCAGTTCTTC. As protein: CASSFGLAASSYNEQFF. The full variable domain, with the rest looked up from reference TRBV7-9 and TRBJ2-1, is DTGVSQNPRHKITKRGQNVTFRCDPISEHNRLYWYRQTLGQGPEFLTYFQNEAQLEKSRLLSDRFSAERPKGSFSTLEIQRTEQGDSAMYLCASSFGLAASSYNEQFFGPGTRLTVL.

The J gene is TRBJ2-7, the V gene TRBV4-1; D is ambiguous. This CDR3 region has 16 residues. Trimming took off 0 bases at V and 1 base at J, with 13 bases between the two ends. Germline CDR1 MGHRA, CDR2 YSYEKL. CDR3 sequence (DNA): TGCGCCAGCAGCCAAGAAAGCCAAAGTGGATCCTACGAGCAGTACTTC. This encodes CASSQESQSGSYEQYF.

The chain uses TRBV11-2 and TRBJ2-2; 7 positions match TRBD2. With 3 bases clipped from V and 6 bases from J, the junction kept 7 bases outside the gene matches. Per germline, CDR1 SGHAT and CDR2 FQNNGV. CDR3 length equals 15 residues. The CDR3 nucleotides read TGTGCCAGCAGCTTGAGCGGGATGACGGCCGGGGAGCTGTTTTTT. This codes for CASSLSGMTAGELFF.

The chain is built from TRBV7-3 and TRBJ2-3; the D gene is possibly TRBD2 (6 bases). In germline, CDR1 is SGHTA, CDR2 FQGTGA. Trimming took off 5 bases at V and 4 bases at J, with 13 bases between the two ends. The CDR3 covers 14 residues. CDR3 residues: CASSLSSVPDTQYF. The CDR3, as DNA: TGTGCCAGCAGCCTCTCTAGCGTCCCAGATACGCAGTATTTT.

The chain links TRBV20-1 to TRBJ1-2, with TRBD1 as a possible D gene (5 bases). V dropped 6 bases and J dropped 1 base, with 12 bases sitting between them. Looked up from germline, CDR1 is DFQATT and CDR2 is SNEGSKA (reference sequence). The CDR3 contains 13 residues. The CDR3 protein is CSAPQGYNYGYTF. The CDR3 DNA is TGCAGTGCCCCCCAGGGTTATAACTATGGCTACACCTTC.

There are many counts of this clonotype. CDR3 in DNA: TGTGCCAGCAGTCGAGGCGCGGCTCGTGGAACCCAGGAGACCCAGTACTTC. It encodes CASSRGAARGTQETQYF. The gene calls are TRBV3-1 and TRBJ2-5; the D is unclear. Deletions cut 6 bases from V and 5 bases from J, with 25 bases between. This CDR3 is built from 17 residues. The germline V gene has CDR1 LGHDT and CDR2 YNNKEL (reference sequence).

The chain uses TRBV5-1 and TRBJ2-1; 8 nucleotides agree with TRBD2. Per the germline V gene, CDR1 is SGHRS and CDR2 is YFSETQ. CDR3 size: 16 residues. The J segment lost 8 bases and the V segment lost 4 bases, leaving 14 bases of the junction unmatched. The CDR3 spells CASSLTWGSGSDEQFF. The CDR3, as DNA: TGCGCCAGCAGCCTGACTTGGGGAAGCGGGAGCGATGAGCAGTTCTTC.

This clonotype occurred once. V gene TRBV2 combines with J gene TRBJ2-7, with TRBD2 matching 11 bases. After removal of 7 bases from V and 7 bases from J, the junction contained 9 bases not matched to a gene. Germline CDR1 reads SNHLY; CDR2 reads FYNNEI. The CDR3 spans 14 residues. The CDR3 sequence is CASTLLAGVGEQYF. The CDR3 DNA follows: TGTGCCAGCACCCTACTAGCGGGAGTTGGGGAGCAGTACTTC.

Points on this clonotype: The conserved closing phenylalanine or tryptophan is absent in this CDR3, likely reflecting a read error. The V gene is TRBV20-1, the J gene TRBJ2-6; D remains ambiguous. Germline CDR1 DFQATT, CDR2 SNEGSKA (reference sequence). V was pared by 5 bases and J by 0 bases, with 8 bases between. This CDR3 comprises 14 residues. This chain's CDR3 is CSALDFSGANVLTY. For the CDR3, the DNA is TGCAGTGCTTTAGATTTCTCTGGGGCCAACGTCCTGACTTAC.

V and J are TRBV7-9 and TRBJ2-7, with 9 nucleotides matching TRBD1. V lost 5 bases to trimming and J lost 4 bases; unmatched junction nucleotides: 9. This CDR3 is 15 amino acids long. Germline V gene sequence: CDR1 SEHNR, CDR2 FQNEAQ (reference sequence). The CDR3 DNA is TGTGCCAGCAGCGGAACCGGGACAGGGAAGTACGAGCAGTACTTC. Translated: CASSGTGTGKYEQYF.

This clonotype was detected many times. The gene calls are TRBV7-9 and TRBJ2-1; 7 bases fit TRBD1. Germline V gene sequence: CDR1 SEHNR, CDR2 FQNEAQ (reference sequence). There are 15 residues in the CDR3. V was pared by 1 base and J by 3 bases, with 3 bases of the junction left unmatched. CDR3 sequence: CASSLGTGYYNEQFF. Written as DNA, the CDR3 is TGTGCCAGCAGCTTAGGGACAGGCTACTACAATGAGCAGTTCTTC.

The chain recombines TRBV27 with TRBJ2-7; 12 bases agree with TRBD2. The V and J ends lost 3 bases and 5 bases, in that order; junction bases with no gene match: 8. The CDR3 runs to 16 residues. Germline values: CDR1 MNHEY, CDR2 SMNVEV (reference sequence). CDR3 amino acids: CASSFLTSGRSHEQYF. CDR3 in DNA: TGTGCCAGCAGTTTTTTAACTAGCGGGAGGAGCCACGAGCAGTACTTC.

This clonotype occurred many times. The genes are TRBV3-1 and TRBJ2-3; D possibly uses TRBD1 or TRBD2 (5 bases each). Trimming took off 4 bases at V and 3 bases at J, with 14 bases between the two ends. Germline assignment: CDR1 LGHDT and CDR2 YNNKEL (reference sequence). This CDR3 contains 15 residues. CDR3 coding DNA: TGTGCCAGCAGCCCGAGCGGAGAGGGGACAGATACGCAGTATTTT. Its protein is CASSPSGEGTDTQYF.

The chain carries TRBV24-1 and TRBJ2-3; D is perhaps TRBD2 (6 bases). The germline V and J ends were trimmed by 5 bases and 3 bases, with 11 bases remaining between them. The CDR3 runs to 14 residues. CDR1 and CDR2 from the germline V gene are KGHDR and SFDVKD. The CDR3 DNA reads TGTGCCACCAGTGGGACCCGGGGGACAGATACGCAGTATTTT. Its protein is CATSGTRGTDTQYF.

The sample holds many counts of this clonotype. The rearrangement joins TRBV5-1 to TRBJ2-7; no clear D. Between the trimmed V and J ends, which lost 0 bases and 5 bases, there was a span of 18 bases. The CDR3 consists of 16 residues. CDR1 SGHRS and CDR2 YFSETQ come from the germline V gene. CDR3 in amino acids: CASSLGPSVDEDEQYF. The CDR3 coding sequence is TGCGCCAGCAGCTTGGGGCCATCGGTTGATGAGGACGAGCAGTACTTC.

This clonotype turned up a few times. The V call is TRBV5-6, the J call TRBJ2-5, with 8 bases that match TRBD2. Germline assignment: CDR1 SGHDT and CDR2 YYEEEE. Trimming took 0 bases from V and 0 from J; bases not matched to a gene: 10. The CDR3 consists of 18 residues. CDR3 bases: TGTGCCAGCAGCTTGGCAGTGGCCGGGAGGGCCTACCAAGAGACCCAGTACTTC. It translates to CASSLAVAGRAYQETQYF.

Only a few counts were recorded for this clonotype. At one boundary the junction diverges from the germline segment, which might be a read error. The chain uses TRBV30 and TRBJ1-3; D remains ambiguous. The CDR3 is made up of 14 amino acids. The germline V gene has CDR1 GTSNPN and CDR2 SVGIG (reference sequence). CDR3 residues: CAWKGTISGNTIYF. The DNA for the CDR3 is TGCGCCTGGAAGGGCACTATCTCTGGAAACACCATATATTTT.

This clonotype showed up many times. The chain recombines TRBV3-1 with TRBJ2-2; TRBD1 or TRBD2 may be the D gene (6 bases each). Germline V CDR1 and CDR2: LGHDT, YNNKEL (reference sequence). V was trimmed by 1 base and J by 5 bases, leaving 11 bases between them. This CDR3 is built from 15 residues. The CDR3 here is CASSQAGGGTGELFF. DNA for the CDR3: TGTGCCAGCAGCCAAGCCGGGGGCGGAACCGGGGAGCTGTTTTTT. Drawing the rest from reference TRBV3-1 and TRBJ2-2, the complete variable domain is DTAVSQTPKYLVTQMGNDKSIKCEQNLGHDTMYWYKQDSKKFLKIMFSYNNKELIINETVPNRFSPKSPDKAHLNLHINSLELGDSAVYFCASSQAGGGTGELFFGEGSRLTVL.

At least ten counts were recorded for this clonotype. The chain is built from TRBV28 and TRBJ2-5, with D possibly matching TRBD1 (6 bases). The CDR3 consists of 14 residues. The germline gives CDR1 MDHEN, CDR2 SYDVKM. V was cut by 7 bases and J by 2 bases, with 14 bases left in between. In nucleotides, the CDR3 is TGTGCCAGCAACCCGACAGGCAATCAAGAGACCCAGTACTTC. This sequence encodes CASNPTGNQETQYF.